This T cell receptor beta chain was identified during a study of blood T cell repertoires in COVID-19. As for the study in general: Acute and convalescent COVID-19 specimens originated in the United States, Italy and Spain. PBMCs, B-cell-depleted T cells, or T cells were the source of the cDNA or gDNA that made up the material.

In the original analysis: Reference gene primers were amplified, and this amplification served to estimate nucleated cell counts. Sequencing was performed with immunoSEQ multiplex PCR; in TCRdb, only in-frame clones are kept and a portion is missing. The V and J calls and clone size were taken over from that table, and D and trimming were inferred from the DNA. This sample has some 240,000 clones, with 84% found just once. This clone has only a few counts. Germline CDR1 and CDR2: SGHTA and FQGNSA. This CDR3 comprises 17 residues. J gave up 2 bases and V 4 bases, and 7 bases lay outside the gene matches.

The sample was peripheral blood. This chain connects TRBV7-2 to TRBJ2-2, with 10 bases fitting TRBD2. The TCR comes from a woman in her 40s who had recovered from COVID-19. CDR3 residues: CASSSLTSGRNTGELFF. The DNA for the CDR3 is TGTGCCAGCAGCTCGCTGACTAGCGGGCGAAACACCGGGGAGCTGTTTTTT.